The next 18 T cell receptor beta chains were all read from a single sample in a study of blood T cell repertoires in COVID-19. Some clones are missing from TCRdb's copy, which holds only in-frame ones; the method was immunoSEQ multiplex PCR. The sample lists some 220,000 clones; around 83% were seen once. Sequenced material: PBMCs or T cells enriched from blood (not recorded which). Receptors were obtained from a woman between 40 and 50 years old with acute COVID-19.

V usage is TRBV13 and J usage is TRBJ1-4; no definite D call. This CDR3 has 12 residues. The V gene's germline CDR1 is PRHDT and CDR2 FYEKMQ (reference sequence). Trimming stripped 5 bases from V and 5 bases from J, with 6 bases between. The CDR3 DNA sequence: TGTGCCAGCAGCCTAACCAATGAAAAACTGTTTTTT. Amino acid sequence: CASSLTNEKLFF.

V gene TRBV5-8 combines with J gene TRBJ2-3; possibly TRBD2 for D (5 bases). The V end was cut by 1 base, the J end by 2 bases, with 8 bases between. The CDR3 has 14 residues. Looked up from germline, CDR1 is SGHTS and CDR2 is YDEGEE. The CDR3 DNA reads TGTGCCAGCAGCTTGACGGGGTCCACAGATACGCAGTATTTT. Its protein product is CASSLTGSTDTQYF.

V is TRBV29-1 and J is TRBJ1-3; possible D gene TRBD1, 6 bases. The CDR3 spans 16 residues. CDR1 and CDR2 from the germline V gene are SQVTM and ANQGSEA. Trimming took off 2 bases at V and 7 bases at J, with 21 bases between the two ends. The CDR3 reads CSVEKVAGASGNTIYF. The DNA for the CDR3 is TGCAGCGTTGAAAAGGTGGCGGGGGCAAGTGGGAACACCATATATTTT.

V is TRBV7-6 and J is TRBJ2-5; D gene uncertain. This CDR3 has 15 amino acids. V lost 3 bases and J lost 2, with 13 bases in between. Germline-derived CDR1 and CDR2 are SGHVS and FNYEAQ. CDR3 nucleotides: TGTGCCAGCAGCTTCAGTTTGGCAATACAAGAGACCCAGTACTTC. It encodes CASSFSLAIQETQYF. Looking up the rest from reference TRBV7-6 and TRBJ2-5 gives the full variable domain: GAGVSQSPRYKVTKRGQDVALRCDPISGHVSLYWYRQALGQGPEFLTYFNYEAQQDKSGLPNDRFSAERPEGSISTLTIQRTEQRDSAMYRCASSFSLAIQETQYFGPGTRLLVL.

In regard to this clone: The sample holds other DNA sequences that translate to the same CDR3. This chain joins TRBV19 and TRBJ2-7, with D hard to call. This CDR3 is 13 amino acids long. Germline CDR1 and CDR2: LNHDA and SQIVND (reference sequence). The V gene lost 2 bases and the J gene lost 4 bases, with 9 bases spanning the gap. The DNA for the CDR3 is TGTGCCAGTAGTATATCCTCGGGTTACGAGCAGTACTTC. This gives the protein CASSISSGYEQYF.

V usage is TRBV27 and J usage is TRBJ1-6; no clear D gene. Germline loops: CDR1 MNHEY, CDR2 SMNVEV (reference sequence). The V gene lost 5 bases and the J gene lost 7 bases, with 9 bases spanning the gap. CDR3 length equals 13 residues. The CDR3 region is CASSPELNSPLHF. Here the CDR3 DNA reads TGTGCCAGCAGTCCGGAGCTAAATTCACCCCTCCACTTT.

V is TRBV12-3 or TRBV12-4 and J is TRBJ1-2, with TRBD1 identical over 7 bases. The CDR3 covers 13 residues. The ends lost 6 bases at V and 7 bases at J; junction bases unmatched: 8. The CDR3 coding sequence is TGTGCCAGCAGCCCAGGACAGGAGGGTGGCTACACCTTC. As protein: CASSPGQEGGYTF.

The V and J genes are TRBV5-1 and TRBJ1-6; D is uncertain. Germline V lookup: CDR1 SGHRS, CDR2 YFSETQ. This CDR3 has 15 residues. V was shortened by 0 bases and J by 10 bases, with 14 bases between the two germline ends. This CDR3 reads CASSLVGGEKSPLHF. The CDR3, as DNA: TGCGCCAGCAGCTTGGTCGGCGGGGAAAAATCACCCCTCCACTTT.

This clone was seen at least ten times. The rearrangement uses TRBV7-3 and TRBJ2-3; a weak D match, TRBD1 (5 bases). This CDR3 is 13 amino acids long. Germline CDR1 and CDR2: SGHTA and FQGTGA. V was trimmed by 3 bases and J by 3 bases, leaving 7 bases between them. CDR3 DNA sequence: TGTGCCAGCAGCTTTCAGGGTACAGATACGCAGTATTTT. It codes for CASSFQGTDTQYF.

The V call is TRBV18, the J call TRBJ1-2, with 7 bases aligning to TRBD1. Trimming cost V 6 bases and J 6 bases; bases outside gene matches: 7. CDR1 is KGHSH and CDR2 is LQKENI in the germline V gene. This CDR3 comprises 13 residues. CDR3 loop: CASSMQGVHGYTF. The CDR3 DNA is TGTGCCAGCTCTATGCAGGGGGTTCATGGCTACACCTTC.

The chain couples TRBV2 to TRBJ2-3; 11 bases line up with TRBD1. Germline CDR1 and CDR2: SNHLY and FYNNEI. J gave up 3 bases and V 6 bases, and 2 bases lay outside the gene matches. This CDR3 is built from 14 residues. The CDR3 bases are TGTGCCAGCAGCCGGGACAGGGGGACAGATACGCAGTATTTT. It yields the protein CASSRDRGTDTQYF.

This clone has a handful of counts. The V gene is TRBV3-1 (or the pseudogene TRBV3-2), the J gene TRBJ1-1; TRBD1 aligns across 9 bases. The junction had 7 bases not matched to a gene; V was cut back by 1 base and J by 1 base. Germline CDR1 reads LGHDT; CDR2 reads YNNKEL (reference sequence). The CDR3 length is 17 residues. For the CDR3, the DNA is TGTGCCAGCAGCCAAGGACTCTGGACAGGGGAGAACACTGAAGCTTTCTTT. As protein: CASSQGLWTGENTEAFF.

V gene TRBV7-6 combines with J gene TRBJ1-1, with unresolved D. Germline assignment: CDR1 SGHVS and CDR2 FNYEAQ. Trimming removed 3 bases at V and 1 base at J, with 6 bases between. The CDR3 totals 13 residues. The CDR3 nucleotides read TGTGCCAGCAGCTTTGACAAGAACACTGAAGCTTTCTTT. Protein product: CASSFDKNTEAFF.

The chain combines TRBV5-5 with TRBJ1-4; no reliable D call. The V gene's germline CDR1 is SGHKS and CDR2 YYEKEE (reference sequence). The CDR3 has 16 residues. V was clipped by 0 bases and J by 1 base, with 10 bases between them. The chain's CDR3 is CASSLGLGLTNEKLFF. The CDR3 DNA follows: TGTGCCAGCAGCTTGGGGTTGGGCTTAACTAATGAAAAACTGTTTTTT.

The gene calls are TRBV19 and TRBJ1-5, with D unclear. Trimming took off 5 bases at V and 3 bases at J, with 14 bases between the two ends. The CDR3 extends over 15 amino acids. Germline CDR1 and CDR2: LNHDA and SQIVND (reference sequence). For the CDR3, the DNA is TGTGCCAGTAGTGCCGGGTCCCATAACAATCAGCCCCAGCATTTT. Its protein product is CASSAGSHNNQPQHF.

This CDR3 is CASSLVGGAKTQYF. DNA of the CDR3: TGTGCCAGCAGCTTGGTAGGGGGGGCAAAGACCCAGTACTTC. The chain combines TRBV5-4 with TRBJ2-5; the D gene is possibly TRBD2 (7 bases). The germline V and J ends were trimmed by 0 bases and 6 bases, with 12 bases remaining between them. The CDR3 covers 14 residues. Germline-derived CDR1 and CDR2 are SGHNT and YYREEE (reference sequence).

The chain links TRBV10-3 to TRBJ1-5, with 7 bases aligning to TRBD1. The CDR3 has 14 residues. Germline lookup yields CDR1 ENHRY and CDR2 SYGVKD. Unmatched junction bases numbered 7, after V lost 4 bases and J lost 7 bases. In DNA, the CDR3 is TGTGCCATCAGTGGAACAGGGGTTGGGCAGCCCCAGCATTTT. It is translated as CAISGTGVGQPQHF.

This chain uses TRBV30 with TRBJ2-1; maybe TRBD1 (6 bases). Trimming removed 0 bases from V and 7 bases from J, with 16 bases in between. Looked up from germline, CDR1 is GTSNPN and CDR2 is SVGIG (reference sequence). This CDR3 region has 15 residues. The CDR3, as DNA: TGTGCCTGGAGTGTACAAAGGGGACACCCTAATGAGCAGTTCTTC. Residues: CAWSVQRGHPNEQFF. The variable domain in full, completed from reference TRBV30 and TRBJ2-1, reads SQTIHQWPATLVQPVGSPLSLECTVEGTSNPNLYWYRQAAGRGLQLLFYSVGIGQISSEVPQNLSASRPQDRQFILSSKKLLLSDSGFYLCAWSVQRGHPNEQFFGPGTRLTVL.